This TCR beta chain was found in a study of CD8+ T cells in alopecia areata. Study-wide findings and caveats: Affected lesional scalp, above all in alopecia totalis/universalis, was more clonal than normal scalp. Although TCR sharing was seen in mice, sharing across patients was less clear, possibly for HLA-related reasons.

It was cDNA, reverse transcribed from extracted RNA, that served as the sequencing template. Measured with immunoSEQ multiplex PCR; TCRdb has only the in-frame clones, and not every one. The sample includes fewer than 90,000 clones, roughly 51% of them seen just once. CDR1 is SNHLY, CDR2 FYNNEI, per germline. The CDR3 extends over 14 amino acids. Trimming removed 4 bases from V and 1 base from J, with 11 bases in between. Lesional scalp punch biopsies and peripheral blood came from alopecia areata patients. Sorting separated CD4+ and CD8+ T cells out of PBMCs. This clone has only a few counts. Antigen specificity is unknown.

Input material: NKG2D-high CD8+ T cells sorted from blood. The chain joins TRBV2 to TRBJ2-7, with no clear D. The sequence came from a human donor with alopecia areata. In DNA, the CDR3 is TGTGCCAGCAGTGGAGGTCGTTCGTCCTACGAGCAGTACTTC. Translating it yields CASSGGRSSYEQYF.